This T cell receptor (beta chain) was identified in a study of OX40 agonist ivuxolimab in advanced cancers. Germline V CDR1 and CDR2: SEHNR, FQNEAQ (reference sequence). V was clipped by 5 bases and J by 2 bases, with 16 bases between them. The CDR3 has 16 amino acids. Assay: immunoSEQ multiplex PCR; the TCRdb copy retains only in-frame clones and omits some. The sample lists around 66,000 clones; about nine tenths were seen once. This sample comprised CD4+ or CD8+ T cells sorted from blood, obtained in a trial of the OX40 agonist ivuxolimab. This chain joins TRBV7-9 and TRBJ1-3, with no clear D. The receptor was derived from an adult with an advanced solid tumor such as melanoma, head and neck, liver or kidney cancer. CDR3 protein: CASSQDRSMAGNTIYF. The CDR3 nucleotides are TGTGCCAGCAGCCAGGACCGGTCTATGGCTGGAAACACCATATATTTT.